Below, 14 T cell receptor beta chains from the same sample are listed, as sequenced in a study of Graves' ophthalmopathy and Graves' hyperthyroidism (dated by TCRdb to 2016 to 2018). Reads for this sample came from an Illumina HiSeq 2000. For repertoire sequencing, the TCR beta CDR3 regions were amplified from RNA transcripts. The first round of RT-PCR was done with HTBI primers and the Qiagen OneStep RT-PCR kit, and was followed by a second round of multiplex PCR, then size selection and purification. In-frame beta chains were kept once TCRdb had trimmed the public reads at Q25 with fastp and called clones with MiXCR. Duplicate CDR3 protein sequences are folded into a single record with the most common DNA and genes. The table for this sample lists 500,000 to 600,000 distinct CDR3 sequences; under 40% of them were counted only once. The ten largest clones take up roughly 4.5% of the sample. Sequenced sample: peripheral blood or thyroid tissue (not recorded which). These receptors were obtained from an adult man with Graves' hyperthyroidism.

This clonotype occurred a few times. J is TRBJ2-7 and V is TRBV6-5; D call uncertain. The germline V gene has CDR1 MNHEY and CDR2 SVGAGI. The CDR3 has 15 residues. The germline V and J ends were trimmed by 5 bases and 0 bases, with 14 bases remaining between them. For the CDR3, the DNA is TGTGCCAGCAGTCCAAACACCTATCTCTCCTACGAGCAGTACTTC. Encoded protein: CASSPNTYLSYEQYF.

This clonotype was picked up many times. The chain recombines TRBV14 with TRBJ1-1; D uncertain. Trimming shortened V by 4 bases and J by 0 bases, and 15 bases separated the two germline ends. CDR1 SGHDN and CDR2 FVKESK come from the germline V gene. There are 16 residues in the CDR3. The CDR3 region has the DNA TGTGCCAGCAGCCCCCGGTGGCCGTTCATGAACACTGAAGCTTTCTTT. This sequence encodes CASSPRWPFMNTEAFF. The full variable domain, in which reference TRBV14 and TRBJ1-1 provide the parts outside the CDR3, is EAGVTQFPSHSVIEKGQTVTLRCDPISGHDNLYWYRRVMGKEIKFLLHFVKESKQDESGMPNNRFLAERTGGTYSTLKVQPAELEDSGVYFCASSPRWPFMNTEAFFGQGTRLTVV.

This rearrangement joins TRBV7-2 to TRBJ2-5; 7 nucleotides match TRBD2. Germline CDR1 is SGHTA and CDR2 is FQGNSA. The CDR3 length is 15 residues. Unmatched junction bases numbered 13, after V lost 5 bases and J lost 7 bases. CDR3 nucleotide sequence: TGTGCCAGCAGCCAAGATAGCGGGTGGGCCCGGACCCAGTACTTC. Translation gives CASSQDSGWARTQYF.

This clonotype was observed many times. The chain employs TRBV7-9 and TRBJ2-7, with 12 nucleotides matching TRBD1. Germline CDR1 is SEHNR and CDR2 is FQNEAQ (reference sequence). Trimming took 3 bases from V and 7 from J; bases not matched to a gene: 4. This CDR3 comprises 14 residues. Here the CDR3 DNA reads TGTGCCAGCAGCTTCGGGACAGGGGGCTGGGAGCAGTACTTC. Its protein product is CASSFGTGGWEQYF.

Comments on this clonotype: Since a much larger clone is just one base distant, this may be a read error. This sequence joins TRBV5-1 and TRBJ1-2; 9 bases line up with TRBD1. The germline V gene has CDR1 SGHRS and CDR2 YFSETQ. The CDR3 contains 16 residues. V shed 1 base and J 8 bases; nucleotides not matched to a gene: 12. CDR3 DNA: TGCGCCAGCAGCTTGTCGGGACAGGGAAAGGCGAGAGGCTACACCTTC. Residues: CASSLSGQGKARGYTF.

This clonotype appeared many times. V gene TRBV29-1 combines with J gene TRBJ2-7, with D maybe TRBD1 (6 bases). This CDR3 contains 13 residues. Trimming left V 6 bases short and J 2 bases short, with 14 bases between. Per germline, CDR1 SQVTM and CDR2 ANQGSEA. The CDR3 here is CSVLRDKTYEQYF. The CDR3, as DNA: TGCAGCGTGCTCCGGGACAAAACCTACGAGCAGTACTTC.

This clonotype was recorded at least ten times. This chain connects TRBV3-1 to TRBJ2-5; D possibly corresponds to TRBD2 (6 bases). V lost 0 bases and J 2 bases, leaving 7 bases between the germline ends. Germline V gene lookup returns CDR1 LGHDT and CDR2 YNNKEL (reference sequence). This CDR3 spans 14 amino acids. CDR3 DNA: TGTGCCAGCAGCCAAGAGGGGAGGCAAGAGACCCAGTACTTC. It codes for CASSQEGRQETQYF.

This clonotype was detected once. Being one base from a much bigger clone, this may be a read error. CDR3 DNA: TGCAGGGGCGGTAGCAGGGATCGAGCTTTCTTT. It is translated as CRGGSRDRAFF. V gene TRBV20-1 combines with J gene TRBJ1-1, with D tentatively TRBD1 (5 bases). The CDR3 loop spans 11 amino acids. CDR1 DFQATT and CDR2 SNEGSKA come from the germline V gene (reference sequence).

This clonotype was recorded at least ten times. The rearrangement uses TRBV5-1 and TRBJ2-7; D unclear. Trimming removed 1 base at V and 4 bases at J, with 9 bases between. The CDR3 is 13 amino acids. CDR1 and CDR2 (germline): SGHRS, YFSETQ. For the CDR3, the DNA is TGCGCCAGCAGCTTGAGTTCCACGTACGAGCAGTACTTC. Translated, it gives CASSLSSTYEQYF.

At least ten counts were recorded for this clonotype. This chain joins TRBV20-1 and TRBJ2-3, with TRBD2 as a possible D gene (6 bases). The CDR3 consists of 14 residues. V was shortened by 4 bases and J by 0 bases, with 11 bases between the two germline ends. Germline V gene sequence: CDR1 DFQATT, CDR2 SNEGSKA (reference sequence). The CDR3 nucleotides read TGCAGTGCTAAGGCGGGATCTAGCACAGATACGCAGTATTTT. Its protein is CSAKAGSSTDTQYF.

This clonotype was seen at least ten times. The chain uses TRBV4-1 and TRBJ1-6, with 7 bases matching TRBD1. After removal of 5 bases from V and 4 bases from J, the junction contained 8 bases not matched to a gene. Germline CDR1 is MGHRA and CDR2 is YSYEKL. The CDR3 totals 16 residues. CDR3: CASSKSGTDYNSPLHF. In nucleotides, the CDR3 is TGCGCCAGCAGCAAAAGTGGGACAGATTATAATTCACCCCTCCACTTT.

On this clonotype: A much larger clone differs from this one at a single base, so this may be a read error. The J gene is TRBJ1-6, the V gene TRBV2; 7 bases fit TRBD1. In germline, CDR1 is SNHLY, CDR2 FYNNEI. The CDR3 covers 15 residues. CDR3 sequence (DNA): TGCGCCAGCAGCCAATTCGGGACAGCGAATTCACCCCTCCACTTT. Protein product: CASSQFGTANSPLHF. Variable domain in full (rest from reference TRBV2 and TRBJ1-6): EPEVTQTPSHQVTQMGQEVILRCVPISNHLYFYWYRQILGQKVEFLVSFYNNEISEKSEIFDDQFSVERPDGSNFTLKIRSTKLEDSAMYFCASSQFGTANSPLHFGNGTRLTVT.

This clonotype was counted at least ten times. The CDR3, as DNA: TGTGCCAGCACCCGCCCCGCGTATAATTCACCCCTCCACTTT. Translation: CASTRPAYNSPLHF. The chain has TRBV12-3 or TRBV12-4 and TRBJ1-6; no clear D. The germline V and J ends were trimmed by 7 bases and 4 bases, with 11 bases remaining between them. This CDR3 has 14 amino acids.

About this clonotype: This could be a read error, since a much larger clone is one nucleotide away. V gene TRBV10-2 combines with J gene TRBJ2-7; D ambiguous. CDR3 size: 13 residues. Germline CDR1 is WSHSY and CDR2 is SAAADI. CDR3 protein: CASGDHSCYEQYF. The CDR3 DNA is TGCGCCAGCGGTGATCACAGTTGCTACGAGCAGTACTTC.